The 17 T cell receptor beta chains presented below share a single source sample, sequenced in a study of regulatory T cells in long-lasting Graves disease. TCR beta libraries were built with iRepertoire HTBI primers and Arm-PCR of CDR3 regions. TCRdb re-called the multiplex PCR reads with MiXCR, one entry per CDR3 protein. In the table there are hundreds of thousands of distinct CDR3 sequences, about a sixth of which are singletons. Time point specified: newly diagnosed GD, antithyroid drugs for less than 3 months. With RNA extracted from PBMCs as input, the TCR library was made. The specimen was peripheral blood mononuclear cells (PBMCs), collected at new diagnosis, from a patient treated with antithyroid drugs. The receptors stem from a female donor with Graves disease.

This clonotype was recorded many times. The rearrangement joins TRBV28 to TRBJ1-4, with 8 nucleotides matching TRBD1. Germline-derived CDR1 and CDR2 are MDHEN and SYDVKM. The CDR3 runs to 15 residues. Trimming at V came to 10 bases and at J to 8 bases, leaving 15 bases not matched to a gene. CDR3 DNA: TGTGCCAACAGAACAACACAGGGGGTGCGGGAAAAACTGTTTTTT. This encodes CANRTTQGVREKLFF.

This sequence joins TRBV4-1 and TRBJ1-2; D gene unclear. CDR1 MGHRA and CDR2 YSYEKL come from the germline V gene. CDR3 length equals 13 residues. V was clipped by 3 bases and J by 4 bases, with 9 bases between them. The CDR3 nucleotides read TGCGCCAGCAGCCAGGGTTCGCTCTATGGCTACACCTTC. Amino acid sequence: CASSQGSLYGYTF.

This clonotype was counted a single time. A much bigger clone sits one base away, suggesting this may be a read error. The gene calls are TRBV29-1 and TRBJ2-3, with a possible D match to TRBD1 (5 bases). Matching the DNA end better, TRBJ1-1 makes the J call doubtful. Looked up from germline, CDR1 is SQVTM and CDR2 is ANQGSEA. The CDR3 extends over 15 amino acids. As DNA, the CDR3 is TGCAGCGTCCGCCGTTACGGGGCAGGGAACACTGAAGCTTTCTTT. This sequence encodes CSVRRYGAGNTEAFF.

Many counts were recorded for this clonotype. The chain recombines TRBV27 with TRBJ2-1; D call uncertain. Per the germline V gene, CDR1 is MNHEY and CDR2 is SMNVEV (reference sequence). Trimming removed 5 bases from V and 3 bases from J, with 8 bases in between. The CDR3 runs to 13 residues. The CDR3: CASSPPFYNEQFF. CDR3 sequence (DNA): TGTGCCAGCAGTCCCCCTTTCTACAATGAGCAGTTCTTC.

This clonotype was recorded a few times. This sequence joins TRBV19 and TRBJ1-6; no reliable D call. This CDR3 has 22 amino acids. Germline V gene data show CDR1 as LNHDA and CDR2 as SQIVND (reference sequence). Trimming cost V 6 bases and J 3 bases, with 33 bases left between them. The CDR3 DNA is TGTGCCAGTAGGGAAGAACGAAGAGTTCCCCACGTATTCTGGGACTATAATTCACCCCTCCACTTT. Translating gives CASREERRVPHVFWDYNSPLHF.

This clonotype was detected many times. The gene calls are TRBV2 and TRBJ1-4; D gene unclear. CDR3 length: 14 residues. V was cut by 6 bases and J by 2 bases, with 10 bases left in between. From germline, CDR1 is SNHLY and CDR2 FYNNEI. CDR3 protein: CASRREQTNEKLFF. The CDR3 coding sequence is TGTGCCAGCAGGAGGGAACAGACTAATGAAAAACTGTTTTTT.

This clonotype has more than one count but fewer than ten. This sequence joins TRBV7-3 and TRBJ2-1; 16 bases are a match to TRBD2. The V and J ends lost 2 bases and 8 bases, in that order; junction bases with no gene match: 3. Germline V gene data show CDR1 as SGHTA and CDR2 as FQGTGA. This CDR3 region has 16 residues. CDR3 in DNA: TGTGCCAGCAGCTTAGGGACTAGCGGGAGGGCCGATGAGCAGTTCTTC. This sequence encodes CASSLGTSGRADEQFF. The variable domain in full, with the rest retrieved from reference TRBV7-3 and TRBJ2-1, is GAGVSQTPSNKVTEKGKYVELRCDPISGHTALYWYRQSLGQGPEFLIYFQGTGAADDSGLPNDRFFAVRPEGSVSTLKIQRTERGDSAVYLCASSLGTSGRADEQFFGPGTRLTVL.

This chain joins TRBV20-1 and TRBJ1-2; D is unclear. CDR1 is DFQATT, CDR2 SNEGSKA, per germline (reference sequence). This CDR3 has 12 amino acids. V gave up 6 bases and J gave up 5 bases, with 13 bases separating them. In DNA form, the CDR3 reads TGCAGTGCGACGGAAAGCGGATATGGCTACACCTTC. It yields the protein CSATESGYGYTF.

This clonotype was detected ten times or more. The chain's CDR3 is CASSSLRRGTGELFF. The CDR3 DNA is TGTGCCAGCAGTTCCCTTCGAAGGGGCACCGGGGAGCTGTTTTTT. The chain has TRBV2 and TRBJ2-2; possible D gene TRBD1, 5 bases. V lost 5 bases and J lost 4, with 14 bases in between. CDR1 is SNHLY and CDR2 is FYNNEI in the germline V gene. The CDR3 is 15 amino acids. Full variable domain (outside the CDR3, taken from reference TRBV2 and TRBJ2-2): EPEVTQTPSHQVTQMGQEVILRCVPISNHLYFYWYRQILGQKVEFLVSFYNNEISEKSEIFDDQFSVERPDGSNFTLKIRSTKLEDSAMYFCASSSLRRGTGELFFGEGSRLTVL.

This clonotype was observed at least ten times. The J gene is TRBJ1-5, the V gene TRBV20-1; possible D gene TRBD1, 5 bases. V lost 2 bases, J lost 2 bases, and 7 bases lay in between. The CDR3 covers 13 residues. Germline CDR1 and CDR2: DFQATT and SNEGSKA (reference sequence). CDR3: CSARSGGNQPQHF. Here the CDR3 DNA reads TGCAGTGCTAGATCGGGGGGCAATCAGCCCCAGCATTTT.

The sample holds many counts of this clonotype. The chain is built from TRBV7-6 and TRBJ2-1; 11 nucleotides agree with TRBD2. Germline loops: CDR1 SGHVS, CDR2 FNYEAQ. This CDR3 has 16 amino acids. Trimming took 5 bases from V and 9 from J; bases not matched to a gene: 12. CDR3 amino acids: CASSTISGGAFIEQFF. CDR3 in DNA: TGTGCCAGCAGCACCATTAGCGGGGGGGCCTTCATTGAGCAGTTCTTC.

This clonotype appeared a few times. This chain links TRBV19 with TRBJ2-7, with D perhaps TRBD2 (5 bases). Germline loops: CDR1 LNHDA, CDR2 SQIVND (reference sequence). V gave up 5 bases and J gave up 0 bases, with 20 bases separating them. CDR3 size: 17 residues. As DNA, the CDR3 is TGTGCCAGTAGTTCACAGACGGGGAAAATCTCCTCCTACGAGCAGTACTTC. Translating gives CASSSQTGKISSYEQYF.

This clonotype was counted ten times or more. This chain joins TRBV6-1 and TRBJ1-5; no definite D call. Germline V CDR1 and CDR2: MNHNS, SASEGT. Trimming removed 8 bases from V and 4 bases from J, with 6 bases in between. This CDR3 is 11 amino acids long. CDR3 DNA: TGTGCCAGCGGGGATAATCAGCCCCAGCATTTT. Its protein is CASGDNQPQHF.

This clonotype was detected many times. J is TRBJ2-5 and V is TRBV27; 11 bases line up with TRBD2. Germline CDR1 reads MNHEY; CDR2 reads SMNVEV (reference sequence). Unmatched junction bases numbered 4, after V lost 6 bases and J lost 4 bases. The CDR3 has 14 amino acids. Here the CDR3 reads CASSRGLAGETQYF. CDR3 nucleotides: TGTGCCAGCAGCCGAGGACTAGCGGGAGAGACCCAGTACTTC.

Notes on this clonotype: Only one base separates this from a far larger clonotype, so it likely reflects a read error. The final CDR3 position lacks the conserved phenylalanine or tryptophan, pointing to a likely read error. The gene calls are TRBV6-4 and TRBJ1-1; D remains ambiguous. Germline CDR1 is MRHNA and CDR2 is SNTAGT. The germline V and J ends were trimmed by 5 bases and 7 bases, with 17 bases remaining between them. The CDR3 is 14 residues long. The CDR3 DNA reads TGTGCCAGCAGTCCCCTCATTCCCGTTAATGAAGCTTTCTCT. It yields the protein CASSPLIPVNEAFS.

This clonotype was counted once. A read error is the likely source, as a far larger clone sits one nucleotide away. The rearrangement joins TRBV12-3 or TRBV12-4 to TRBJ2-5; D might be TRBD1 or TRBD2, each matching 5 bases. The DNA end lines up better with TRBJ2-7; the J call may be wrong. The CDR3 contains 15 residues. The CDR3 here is CASRKDRDGAYEQYF. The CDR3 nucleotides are TGTGCCAGCAGGAAGGACCGGGACGGAGCCTACGAGCAGTACTTC.

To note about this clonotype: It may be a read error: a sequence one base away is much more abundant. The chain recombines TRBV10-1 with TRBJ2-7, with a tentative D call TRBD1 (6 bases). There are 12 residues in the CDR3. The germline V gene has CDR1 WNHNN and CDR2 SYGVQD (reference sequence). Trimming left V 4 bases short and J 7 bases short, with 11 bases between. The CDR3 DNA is TGCGCCAGCAGTGGACAGGTCCAAGAGCAGTACTTC. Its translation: CASSGQVQEQYF.